A selection of T cell receptor beta chains follows, all from one sample in a study of blood T cell repertoires in COVID-19. Sequenced by immunoSEQ multiplex PCR; TCRdb stores in-frame clones only, minus some. Of approximately 290,000 clones listed, roughly 80% are singletons. The source material was peripheral blood. The origin of the receptors is a person between 70 and 80 years old with COVID-19, enrolled during active disease. Both conserved end residues are trimmed from each CDR3.

V: TRBV15
J: TRBJ1-2
CDR3: ATSREAGTGGYGYT

V: TRBV6-1
J: TRBJ2-3
CDR3: ASSDRGGYSTDTQY

V: TRBV4-2
J: TRBJ2-7
CDR3: ASSQLTASGTPYEQY

V: TRBV2
J: TRBJ1-5
CDR3: ASSDRQGYQPQH

V: TRBV2
J: TRBJ1-5
CDR3: ASSARRSNQPQH

V: TRBV3-1/TRBV3-2
J: TRBJ2-1
CDR3: ASSQVPKSGLAGILANEQF

V: TRBV6-5
J: TRBJ1-6
CDR3: ASSYVSAPLH

V: TRBV9
J: TRBJ2-2
CDR3: ASSEQGATTGELF

V: TRBV2
J: TRBJ1-5
CDR3: ASSEAGQLQPQH

V: TRBV19
J: TRBJ1-5
CDR3: ASTLLQGYQPQH

V: TRBV7-8
J: TRBJ2-3
CDR3: ASSLRDGPGGKRDTQY

V: TRBV7-3
J: TRBJ1-2
CDR3: ASSLGQGYGYT

V: TRBV12-3/TRBV12-4
J: TRBJ1-3
CDR3: ASRVGGGNTIY

V: TRBV5-5
J: TRBJ2-5
CDR3: ASSLGSTSGQETQY

V: TRBV7-3
J: TRBJ2-2
CDR3: ASSRRAGPDAGELF

V: TRBV27
J: TRBJ2-3
CDR3: ASSPPPRLAGGVTDTQY

V: TRBV18
J: TRBJ2-1
CDR3: ASSPDGRYNEQF

V: TRBV13
J: TRBJ1-5
CDR3: ASSFGRYSNQPQH

V: TRBV27
J: TRBJ1-1
CDR3: ASSHKYHRGQEAF

V: TRBV18
J: TRBJ1-1
CDR3: ASSPKTGGAGTEAF

V: TRBV7-2
J: TRBJ1-2
CDR3: ASSFLLRDSYGYT

V: TRBV6-2/TRBV6-3
J: TRBJ2-7
CDR3: ASSYGGTYEQY

V: TRBV19
J: TRBJ2-7
CDR3: ASRPTGSYEQY

V: TRBV11-3
J: TRBJ2-2
CDR3: ASSPGLGQFANTGELF

V: TRBV3-1/TRBV3-2
J: TRBJ2-5
CDR3: ASSQDQVGETQY

V: TRBV6-5
J: TRBJ1-2
CDR3: ASSRSGTGEGH

V: TRBV9
J: TRBJ2-1
CDR3: ASSVDPGTSGINEQF

V: TRBV5-1
J: TRBJ1-2
CDR3: ASSREANYGYT

V: TRBV28
J: TRBJ2-7
CDR3: ASSPPGLAGGRGD

V: TRBV5-5
J: TRBJ1-2
CDR3: ASSYRDSFNYGYT

V: TRBV28
J: TRBJ1-1
CDR3: ASSSQVEAF

V: TRBV21-1
J: TRBJ2-6
CDR3: ASSRQGANSGANVLT

V: TRBV7-8
J: TRBJ2-1
CDR3: ASSQLGDARDEQF

V: TRBV6-5
J: TRBJ1-1
CDR3: ASSYRGGPEAF

V: TRBV28
J: TRBJ1-2
CDR3: ASSQGQYGYT

V: TRBV19
J: TRBJ1-3
CDR3: ASSTSRGHGNTIY

V: TRBV2
J: TRBJ1-1
CDR3: ASSNRGRWGTEAF

V: TRBV19
J: TRBJ1-5
CDR3: ASRTVNQPQH

V: TRBV7-3
J: TRBJ2-3
CDR3: ASSPQGGGAIDTQY

V: TRBV19
J: TRBJ1-5
CDR3: ASRKTLIYNQPQH

V: TRBV15
J: TRBJ2-2
CDR3: ATSSRRGGNTGELF

V: TRBV5-1
J: TRBJ1-4
CDR3: ASSLADGGAMGKLF

V: TRBV4-1
J: TRBJ2-5
CDR3: ASSQGVPQLAGGPQETQY

V: TRBV18
J: TRBJ2-3
CDR3: ASSSLDSSDTQY

V: TRBV6-6
J: TRBJ2-3
CDR3: ASRGRDTQY

V: TRBV5-4
J: TRBJ2-1
CDR3: ASTVSGGQPYNEQF

V: TRBV9
J: TRBJ1-5
CDR3: ASSASQGTANQPQH

V: TRBV28
J: TRBJ2-7
CDR3: ASSPSGGGWYEQY

V: TRBV6-5
J: TRBJ1-1
CDR3: ASSYQGMNTEAF

V: TRBV5-6
J: TRBJ1-2
CDR3: ASSPRGAFGYT

V: TRBV5-6
J: TRBJ2-2
CDR3: ASSSTGIQRNTGELF

V: TRBV3-1/TRBV3-2
J: TRBJ1-2
CDR3: ASTRGANYGYT

V: TRBV7-6
J: TRBJ2-3
CDR3: ASSLVRGRTDTQY

V: TRBV4-2
J: TRBJ1-5
CDR3: ASSHTGVNQPQH

V: TRBV5-1
J: TRBJ2-2
CDR3: ASTHRPGQNTGELF

V: TRBV18
J: TRBJ1-1
CDR3: ASSPLPGQPMNTEAF

V: TRBV3-1/TRBV3-2
J: TRBJ2-4
CDR3: ASSQGDRVGGPLAKNIQY